The next 8 T cell receptor beta chains were all read from a single sample in a study of blood T cell repertoires in COVID-19. Clones were sequenced by immunoSEQ multiplex PCR, and TCRdb holds only the in-frame ones, with some missing. The sample lists roughly 100,000 clones; approximately 84% were seen once. The source material was peripheral blood. These receptor sequences come from a man aged 60-69 years with acute or convalescent COVID-19.

V and J are TRBV7-9 and TRBJ1-1; the match to TRBD1 covers 7 bases. Germline CDR1 and CDR2: SEHNR and FQNEAQ (reference sequence). The CDR3 runs to 15 residues. Trimming took 5 bases from V and 2 from J; bases not matched to a gene: 8. The CDR3, as DNA: TGTGCCAGCAGCCCGGGACAGACACTTAACACTGAAGCTTTCTTT. Translating gives CASSPGQTLNTEAFF. The entire variable domain, with the rest obtained from reference TRBV7-9 and TRBJ1-1, is as follows: DTGVSQNPRHKITKRGQNVTFRCDPISEHNRLYWYRQTLGQGPEFLTYFQNEAQLEKSRLLSDRFSAERPKGSFSTLEIQRTEQGDSAMYLCASSPGQTLNTEAFFGQGTRLTVV.

The rearrangement links TRBV5-1 to TRBJ2-5; 9 nucleotides match TRBD1. This CDR3 spans 14 amino acids. V was clipped by 1 base and J by 4 bases; unmatched bases: 2. Germline assignment: CDR1 SGHRS and CDR2 YFSETQ. CDR3 in DNA: TGCGCCAGCAGCTTGCTACAGGGGGCAGAGACCCAGTACTTC. Translation: CASSLLQGAETQYF.

The rearrangement joins TRBV27 to TRBJ1-6; perhaps TRBD1 as D (6 bases). V was trimmed by 9 bases and J by 2 bases, leaving 17 bases between them. CDR3 length equals 16 residues. Germline V CDR1 and CDR2: MNHEY, SMNVEV (reference sequence). CDR3 sequence (DNA): TGTGCCAGTTATAAGATCGGACAGACCTATAATTCACCCCTCCACTTT. Translation gives CASYKIGQTYNSPLHF.

The V gene is TRBV12-3 or TRBV12-4, the J gene TRBJ2-6; D gene unclear. CDR3 size: 13 residues. The V and J ends lost 3 bases and 4 bases respectively, with 4 bases between them. In DNA form, the CDR3 reads TGTGCCAGCAGTTTGAGGGGGGCCAACGTCCTGACTTTC. Amino acids: CASSLRGANVLTF.

The V gene is TRBV11-3, the J gene TRBJ2-1, with a weak D call TRBD2 (6 bases). The CDR3 sequence is 14 residues long. CDR1 is SGHNT, CDR2 YENEEA, per germline. The V gene lost 5 bases and the J gene lost 2 bases, with 10 bases spanning the gap. CDR3 region: CASSRREAYNEQFF. The CDR3 DNA follows: TGTGCCAGCAGCCGGAGGGAGGCCTACAATGAGCAGTTCTTC.

The genes are TRBV27 and TRBJ2-1, with 9 bases identical to TRBD2. J was trimmed by 5 bases and V by 2 bases; bases with no gene match: 4. Per germline, CDR1 MNHEY and CDR2 SMNVEV (reference sequence). The CDR3 covers 15 residues. The CDR3 loop is CASSLLAGSDNEQFF. The CDR3, as DNA: TGTGCCAGCAGTTTACTAGCGGGAAGTGACAATGAGCAGTTCTTC.

The rearrangement uses TRBV7-8 and TRBJ2-7; D perhaps matches TRBD1 (5 bases). V was cut by 6 bases and J by 6 bases, with 15 bases left in between. The CDR3 has 13 amino acids. Looked up from germline, CDR1 is SGHVS and CDR2 is FQNEAQ. CDR3 in DNA: TGTGCCAGCAGGTGGGGCAGGGCGTCCGAGCAGTACTTC. It encodes CASRWGRASEQYF.

The genes are TRBV15 and TRBJ1-4; D not certain. CDR1 is LNHNV, CDR2 YYDKDF, per germline (reference sequence). The CDR3 runs 13 residues. V dropped 6 bases and J dropped 5 bases, with 10 bases sitting between them. The CDR3, as DNA: TGTGCCACCAGGAGGGTGGGGAATGAAAAACTGTTTTTT. Its translation: CATRRVGNEKLFF.